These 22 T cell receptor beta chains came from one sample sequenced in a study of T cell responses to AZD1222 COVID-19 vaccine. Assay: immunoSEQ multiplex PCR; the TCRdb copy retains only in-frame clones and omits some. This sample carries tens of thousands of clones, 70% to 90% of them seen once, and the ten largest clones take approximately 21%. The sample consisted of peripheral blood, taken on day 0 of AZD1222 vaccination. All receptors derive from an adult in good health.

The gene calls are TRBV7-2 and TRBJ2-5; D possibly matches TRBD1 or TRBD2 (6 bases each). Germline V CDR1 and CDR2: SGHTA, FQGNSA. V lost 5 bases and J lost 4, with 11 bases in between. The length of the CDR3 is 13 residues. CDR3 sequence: CASSVKGGETQYF. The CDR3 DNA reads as TGTGCCAGCAGCGTTAAGGGGGGAGAGACCCAGTACTTC.

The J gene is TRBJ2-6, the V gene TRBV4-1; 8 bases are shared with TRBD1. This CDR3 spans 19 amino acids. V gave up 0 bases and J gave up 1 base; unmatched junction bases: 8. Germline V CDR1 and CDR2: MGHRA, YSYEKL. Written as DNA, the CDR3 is TGCGCCAGCAGCCAAGACGGGGCAGGGGGCTTTTCTGGGGCCAACGTCCTGACTTTC. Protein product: CASSQDGAGGFSGANVLTF.

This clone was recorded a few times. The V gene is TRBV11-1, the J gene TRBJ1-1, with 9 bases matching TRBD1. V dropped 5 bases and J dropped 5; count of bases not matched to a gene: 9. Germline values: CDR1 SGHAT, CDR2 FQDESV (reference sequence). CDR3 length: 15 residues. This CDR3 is CASSLFGQGRTEAFF. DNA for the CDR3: TGTGCCAGCAGCCTTTTCGGACAGGGGAGGACTGAAGCTTTCTTT.

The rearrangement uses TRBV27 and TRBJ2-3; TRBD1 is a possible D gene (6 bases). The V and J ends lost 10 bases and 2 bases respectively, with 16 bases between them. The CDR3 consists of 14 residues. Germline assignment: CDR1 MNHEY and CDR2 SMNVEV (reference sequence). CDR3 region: CATAGGGYTDTQYF. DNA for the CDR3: TGTGCCACCGCTGGGGGCGGGTACACAGATACGCAGTATTTT.

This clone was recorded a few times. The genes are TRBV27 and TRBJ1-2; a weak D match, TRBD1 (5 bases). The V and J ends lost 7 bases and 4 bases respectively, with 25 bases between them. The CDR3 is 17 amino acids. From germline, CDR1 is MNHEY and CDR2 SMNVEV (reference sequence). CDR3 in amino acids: CASTPKEGFGRSYGYTF. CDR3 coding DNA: TGTGCCAGCACCCCTAAGGAGGGGTTCGGTCGCTCCTATGGCTACACCTTC.

The CDR3 coding sequence is TGTGCCAGCAGTCAAACACAGAATAGCTATGGCTACACCTTC. It is translated as CASSQTQNSYGYTF. The chain carries TRBV6-5 and TRBJ1-2; D is uncertain. V was shortened by 5 bases and J by 4 bases, with 14 bases between the two germline ends. The CDR3 loop spans 14 amino acids. Germline lookup yields CDR1 MNHEY and CDR2 SVGAGI.

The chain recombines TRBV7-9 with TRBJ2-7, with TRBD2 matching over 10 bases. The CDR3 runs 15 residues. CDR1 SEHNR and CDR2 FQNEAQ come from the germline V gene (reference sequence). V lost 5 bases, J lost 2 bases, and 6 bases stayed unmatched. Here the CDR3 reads CASSPGLALTYEQYF. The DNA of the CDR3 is TGTGCCAGCAGCCCGGGACTAGCGCTTACCTACGAGCAGTACTTC.

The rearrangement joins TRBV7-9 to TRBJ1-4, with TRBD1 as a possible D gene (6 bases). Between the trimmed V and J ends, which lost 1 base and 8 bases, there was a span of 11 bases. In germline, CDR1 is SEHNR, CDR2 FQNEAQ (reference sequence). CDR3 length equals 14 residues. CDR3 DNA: TGTGCCAGCAGCTTAGACAGGGTGGTCGAAAAACTGTTTTTT. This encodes CASSLDRVVEKLFF.

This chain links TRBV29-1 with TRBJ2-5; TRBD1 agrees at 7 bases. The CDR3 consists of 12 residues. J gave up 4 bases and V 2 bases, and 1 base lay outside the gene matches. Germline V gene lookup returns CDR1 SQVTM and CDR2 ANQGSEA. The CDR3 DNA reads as TGCAGCGTTGAAAGGACAGGAGAGACCCAGTACTTC. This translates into CSVERTGETQYF.

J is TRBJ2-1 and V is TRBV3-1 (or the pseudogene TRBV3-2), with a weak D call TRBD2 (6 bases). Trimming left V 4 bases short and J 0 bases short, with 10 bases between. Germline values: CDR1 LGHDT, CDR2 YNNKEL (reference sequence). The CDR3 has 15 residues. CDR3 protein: CASSRDLGSYNEQFF. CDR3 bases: TGTGCCAGCAGCCGGGACTTAGGCTCCTACAATGAGCAGTTCTTC.

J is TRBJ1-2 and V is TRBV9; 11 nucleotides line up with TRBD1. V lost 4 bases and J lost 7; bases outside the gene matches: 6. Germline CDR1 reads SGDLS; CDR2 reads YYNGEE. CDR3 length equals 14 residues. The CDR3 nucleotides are TGTGCCAGCAGCCTCACCGGGACAGGGGGTGGCTACACCTTC. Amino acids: CASSLTGTGGGYTF.

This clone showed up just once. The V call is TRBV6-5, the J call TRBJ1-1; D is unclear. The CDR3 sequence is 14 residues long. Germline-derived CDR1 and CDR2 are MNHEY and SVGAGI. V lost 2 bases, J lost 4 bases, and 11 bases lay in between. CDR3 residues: CASSYGVEGTEAFF. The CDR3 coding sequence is TGTGCCAGCAGTTACGGGGTTGAAGGCACTGAAGCTTTCTTT.

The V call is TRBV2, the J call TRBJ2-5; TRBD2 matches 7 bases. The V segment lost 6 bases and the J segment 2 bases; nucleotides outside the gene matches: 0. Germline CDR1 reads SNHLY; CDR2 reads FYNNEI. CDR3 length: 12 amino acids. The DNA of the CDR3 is TGTGCCAGCAGGGGACTACAAGAGACCCAGTACTTC. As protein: CASRGLQETQYF. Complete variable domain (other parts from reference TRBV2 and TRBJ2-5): EPEVTQTPSHQVTQMGQEVILRCVPISNHLYFYWYRQILGQKVEFLVSFYNNEISEKSEIFDDQFSVERPDGSNFTLKIRSTKLEDSAMYFCASRGLQETQYFGPGTRLLVL.

Written as DNA, the CDR3 is TGTGCCAGCAGCTTGCTTGCGACGGATAGATACTTC. It translates to CASSLLATDRYF. This chain joins TRBV5-5 and TRBJ2-7; no definite D call. This CDR3 spans 12 amino acids. V lost 1 base and J lost 13, with 15 bases in between. Germline V gene data show CDR1 as SGHKS and CDR2 as YYEKEE (reference sequence).

This CDR3 is CASSSGTANTEAFF. In DNA, the CDR3 is TGTGCCAGCAGCTCCGGGACAGCGAACACTGAAGCTTTCTTT. The chain links TRBV7-3 to TRBJ1-1; TRBD1 matches at 7 bases. Germline loops: CDR1 SGHTA, CDR2 FQGTGA. This CDR3 is built from 14 residues. Trimming removed 4 bases from V and 1 base from J; junction bases left unmatched: 3. The complete variable domain, with remaining parts taken from reference TRBV7-3 and TRBJ1-1, reads GAGVSQTPSNKVTEKGKYVELRCDPISGHTALYWYRQSLGQGPEFLIYFQGTGAADDSGLPNDRFFAVRPEGSVSTLKIQRTERGDSAVYLCASSSGTANTEAFFGQGTRLTVV.

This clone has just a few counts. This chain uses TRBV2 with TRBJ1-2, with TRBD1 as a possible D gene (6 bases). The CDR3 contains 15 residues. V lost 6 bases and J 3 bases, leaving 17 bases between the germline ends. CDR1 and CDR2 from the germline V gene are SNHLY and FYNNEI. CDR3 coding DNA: TGTGCCAGCAGCCCAAGGGGGGGGATCGACTATGGCTACACCTTC. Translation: CASSPRGGIDYGYTF.

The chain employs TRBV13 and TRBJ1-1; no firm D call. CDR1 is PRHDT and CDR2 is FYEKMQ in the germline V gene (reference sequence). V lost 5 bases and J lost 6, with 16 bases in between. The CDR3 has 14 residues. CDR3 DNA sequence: TGTGCCAGCAGCCCCCTCCGACGCGGCGCTGAAGCTTTCTTT. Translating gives CASSPLRRGAEAFF.

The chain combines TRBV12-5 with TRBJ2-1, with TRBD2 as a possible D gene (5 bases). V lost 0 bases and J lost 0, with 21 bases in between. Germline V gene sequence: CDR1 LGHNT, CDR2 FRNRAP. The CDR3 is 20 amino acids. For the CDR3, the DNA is TGTGCTAGTGGTTTGGTACTGGATAGGACTCTAGTTAGCTCCTACAATGAGCAGTTCTTC. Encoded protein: CASGLVLDRTLVSSYNEQFF.

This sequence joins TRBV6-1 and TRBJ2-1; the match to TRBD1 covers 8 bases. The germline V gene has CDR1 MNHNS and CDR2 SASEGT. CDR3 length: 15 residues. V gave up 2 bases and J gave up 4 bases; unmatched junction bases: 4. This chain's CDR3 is CASSELWTGYNEQFF. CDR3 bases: TGTGCCAGCAGTGAATTGTGGACAGGGTACAATGAGCAGTTCTTC.

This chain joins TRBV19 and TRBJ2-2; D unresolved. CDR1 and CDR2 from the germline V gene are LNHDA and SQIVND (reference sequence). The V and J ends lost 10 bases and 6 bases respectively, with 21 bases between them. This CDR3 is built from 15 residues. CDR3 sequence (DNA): TGTGCCACCCGACGAACCCTTTTTTACGCCGGGGAGCTGTTTTTT. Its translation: CATRRTLFYAGELFF.

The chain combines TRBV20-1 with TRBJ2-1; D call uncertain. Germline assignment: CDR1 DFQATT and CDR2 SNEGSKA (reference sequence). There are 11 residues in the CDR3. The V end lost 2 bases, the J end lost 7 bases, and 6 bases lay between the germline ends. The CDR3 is CSARIGNEQFF. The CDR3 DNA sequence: TGCAGTGCTAGAATCGGAAATGAGCAGTTCTTC.

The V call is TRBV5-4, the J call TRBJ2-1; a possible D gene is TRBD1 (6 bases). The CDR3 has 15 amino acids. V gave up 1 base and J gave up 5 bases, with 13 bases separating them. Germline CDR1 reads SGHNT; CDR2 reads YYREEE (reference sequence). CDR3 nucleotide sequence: TGTGCCAGCAGCTTGCAGCGCCCAGGGGACAATGAGCAGTTCTTC. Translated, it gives CASSLQRPGDNEQFF.